The 31 T cell receptor beta chains below all came from one sample that was sequenced in a study of cytomegalovirus exposure and HLA in healthy donors. Primers included in the PCR were 60 Vbeta and 13 Jbeta primers. Here immunoSEQ multiplex PCR was the method, and the copy in TCRdb shows in-frame clones only, minus some. In the table there are approximately 150,000 clones, over 75% of which are singletons. The sample consisted of PBMCs. These receptors all stem from a male donor in good health and CMV-seronegative.

V is TRBV2 and J is TRBJ1-6; 7 positions match TRBD1. Germline assignment: CDR1 SNHLY and CDR2 FYNNEI. There are 15 residues in the CDR3. V was clipped by 6 bases and J by 8 bases; unmatched bases: 10. The CDR3 DNA follows: TGTGCCAGCAGAGAGACAGGGTTCGCTCATTCACCCCTCCACTTT. Residues: CASRETGFAHSPLHF.

The J gene is TRBJ1-1, the V gene TRBV5-6, with D perhaps matching TRBD1 (5 bases). Trimming stripped 3 bases from V and 0 bases from J, with 12 bases between. The CDR3 covers 15 residues. CDR1 and CDR2 (germline): SGHDT, YYEEEE. The CDR3 DNA is TGTGCCAGCAGCTGGATCCAGGGCCTGAACACTGAAGCTTTCTTT. It translates to CASSWIQGLNTEAFF.

This chain links TRBV6-5 with TRBJ1-6; maybe TRBD1 (5 bases). Trimming cost V 6 bases and J 9 bases, with 15 bases left between them. Germline CDR1 reads MNHEY; CDR2 reads SVGAGI. This CDR3 is built from 14 residues. CDR3 protein: CASSTGHRSSPLHF. For the CDR3, the DNA is TGTGCCAGCAGCACTGGACACCGGTCTTCACCCCTCCACTTT.

The chain carries TRBV5-1 and TRBJ2-1; D is unclear. The V and J ends lost 1 base and 10 bases respectively, with 9 bases between them. CDR1 and CDR2 (germline): SGHRS, YFSETQ. The CDR3 runs to 12 residues. The CDR3 spells CASSLNRREQFF. The CDR3 DNA is TGCGCCAGCAGCTTGAATCGGAGAGAGCAGTTCTTC.

This clone was observed a few times. Other DNA variants within this sample encode the same CDR3. J is TRBJ1-1 and V is TRBV4-1; no definite D call. V lost 1 base, J lost 0 bases, and 6 bases lay in between. CDR3 size: 14 residues. Per germline, CDR1 MGHRA and CDR2 YSYEKL. This chain's CDR3 is CASSQGLLNTEAFF. CDR3 in DNA: TGCGCCAGCAGCCAAGGGCTGCTGAACACTGAAGCTTTCTTT.

The V gene is TRBV5-1, the J gene TRBJ2-1; perhaps TRBD1 as D (6 bases). Germline V gene sequence: CDR1 SGHRS, CDR2 YFSETQ. CDR3 length: 13 residues. With 0 bases removed from V and 6 bases from J, the gap between germline ends came to 7 bases. This CDR3 is CASSLGTVNEQFF. CDR3 coding DNA: TGCGCCAGCAGCTTGGGGACAGTCAATGAGCAGTTCTTC.

Turning to this clone: One end of the junction fails to match germline, which may point to a read error. This chain connects TRBV7-9 to TRBJ1-2, with 7 bases aligning to TRBD1. The length of the CDR3 is 16 residues. The germline gives CDR1 SEHNR, CDR2 FQNEAQ (reference sequence). This chain's CDR3 is CSSSLRQGGDVYGYTF. The CDR3 region has the DNA TGTTCCAGCAGCTTACGACAAGGGGGCGATGTCTATGGCTACACCTTC.

The genes are TRBV6-6 and TRBJ2-3, with D maybe TRBD1 (6 bases). This CDR3 spans 16 amino acids. Germline V CDR1 and CDR2: MNHNY, SVGAGI (reference sequence). The V end was cut by 7 bases, the J end by 0 bases, with 17 bases between. The CDR3 sequence: CASTRGADRSTDTQYF. The CDR3 DNA reads TGTGCCAGCACCAGGGGCGCGGACAGAAGCACAGATACGCAGTATTTT.

This rearrangement joins TRBV29-1 to TRBJ2-7, with 11 bases fitting TRBD1. Per germline, CDR1 SQVTM and CDR2 ANQGSEA. There are 13 residues in the CDR3. V lost 6 bases, J lost 3 bases, and 4 bases stayed unmatched. The CDR3 DNA is TGCAGCGTCGGAGGGACAGGGGGCTACGAGCAGTACTTC. Protein: CSVGGTGGYEQYF.

The rearrangement links TRBV19 to TRBJ2-2; tentatively, D is TRBD1 (7 bases). The CDR3 has 14 amino acids. Germline values: CDR1 LNHDA, CDR2 SQIVND (reference sequence). Trimming shortened V by 7 bases and J by 7 bases, and 16 bases separated the two germline ends. The CDR3 spells CASTPRGAGGELFF. The CDR3 nucleotides are TGTGCCAGTACTCCCAGGGGGGCCGGCGGGGAGCTGTTTTTT.

This chain connects TRBV4-1 to TRBJ1-5; 9 positions match TRBD1. Trimming at V came to 4 bases and at J to 6 bases, leaving 7 bases not matched to a gene. CDR3 length: 15 amino acids. Germline assignment: CDR1 MGHRA and CDR2 YSYEKL. CDR3 coding DNA: TGCGCCAGCAGCCCGGGACAGGGCGCTAGTCAGCCCCAGCATTTT. As protein: CASSPGQGASQPQHF.

This clone was counted between two and nine times. The chain has TRBV19 and TRBJ2-2; no clear D gene. CDR1 is LNHDA and CDR2 is SQIVND in the germline V gene (reference sequence). The CDR3 runs to 14 residues. V gave up 4 bases and J gave up 8 bases, with 14 bases separating them. The CDR3 DNA follows: TGTGCCAGTAGTAATGTTCCGGTTAAGGGGGAGCTGTTTTTT. This translates into CASSNVPVKGELFF.

This chain connects TRBV5-1 to TRBJ2-7, with D possibly being TRBD2 (6 bases). Germline V gene lookup returns CDR1 SGHRS and CDR2 YFSETQ. V dropped 0 bases and J dropped 4 bases, with 14 bases sitting between them. The CDR3 has 15 residues. In DNA, the CDR3 is TGCGCCAGCAGCTTGGATCCAGGGAGGACTTACGAGCAGTACTTC. Amino acid sequence: CASSLDPGRTYEQYF.

This clone was observed a few times. The rearrangement links TRBV5-6 to TRBJ1-3, with D perhaps matching TRBD1 (6 bases). V gave up 2 bases and J gave up 4 bases, with 13 bases separating them. The CDR3 has 15 amino acids. The germline V gene encodes CDR1 SGHDT and CDR2 YYEEEE. The CDR3 loop is CASSLTGTQGNTIYF. In DNA form, the CDR3 reads TGTGCCAGCAGCTTAACAGGGACGCAAGGAAACACCATATATTTT.

In this sample, this clone turned up once. The rearrangement joins TRBV27 to TRBJ2-2, with TRBD2 identical over 9 bases. The CDR3 consists of 14 residues. The germline V gene has CDR1 MNHEY and CDR2 SMNVEV (reference sequence). The V gene end was trimmed by 7 bases and the J gene end by 6 bases; junction bases not matched to a gene: 6. CDR3 loop: CASNLAGTAGELFF. The DNA for the CDR3 is TGTGCCAGCAACCTAGCGGGGACCGCCGGGGAGCTGTTTTTT.

This clone was counted a few times. The rearrangement links TRBV11-2 to TRBJ2-5; the D gene is possibly TRBD2 (5 bases). V was trimmed by 0 bases and J by 3 bases, leaving 5 bases between them. The CDR3 is 13 residues long. Germline V gene sequence: CDR1 SGHAT, CDR2 FQNNGV. The CDR3 reads CASSLEAEETQYF. The CDR3 region has the DNA TGTGCCAGCAGCTTAGAAGCGGAAGAGACCCAGTACTTC.

This clone is a singleton in its sample. This chain connects TRBV19 to TRBJ1-5; 7 bases agree with TRBD1. CDR3 length equals 16 residues. The J segment lost 5 bases and the V segment lost 3 bases, leaving 10 bases of the junction unmatched. CDR1 is LNHDA and CDR2 is SQIVND in the germline V gene (reference sequence). CDR3 loop: CASSITGRGLDQPQHF. Here the CDR3 DNA reads TGTGCCAGTAGTATCACTGGAAGGGGGCTCGATCAGCCCCAGCATTTT.

This clone has a single count. The CDR3 reads CASSIEKGRDNSPLHF. The CDR3 nucleotides read TGTGCCAGTAGTATTGAGAAGGGGAGGGATAATTCACCCCTCCACTTT. The rearrangement joins TRBV19 to TRBJ1-6, with D maybe TRBD1 (5 bases). This CDR3 spans 16 amino acids. The V gene lost 3 bases and the J gene lost 5 bases, with 14 bases spanning the gap. Germline V gene data show CDR1 as LNHDA and CDR2 as SQIVND (reference sequence).

The J gene is TRBJ2-2, the V gene TRBV7-6; 10 positions match TRBD2. The germline CDR1 and CDR2 sequences are SGHVS and FNYEAQ. The CDR3 length is 18 residues. V lost 6 bases to trimming and J lost 0 bases; unmatched junction nucleotides: 10. Here the CDR3 reads CASSSTSGVLTNTGELFF. The CDR3 region has the DNA TGTGCCAGCAGTTCCACTAGCGGGGTACTAACGAACACCGGGGAGCTGTTTTTT. The complete variable domain, with remaining parts taken from reference TRBV7-6 and TRBJ2-2, reads GAGVSQSPRYKVTKRGQDVALRCDPISGHVSLYWYRQALGQGPEFLTYFNYEAQQDKSGLPNDRFSAERPEGSISTLTIQRTEQRDSAMYRCASSSTSGVLTNTGELFFGEGSRLTVL.

This clone ranks as medium-sized. V and J are TRBV30 and TRBJ1-1, with TRBD1 matching 7 bases. This CDR3 spans 12 amino acids. Germline V gives CDR1 GTSNPN, CDR2 SVGIG (reference sequence). The CDR3 DNA reads TGTGCAGGGGGCAGAAGAGGCGCTGAAGCTTTCTTT. Translation gives CAGGRRGAEAFF.

The gene calls are TRBV4-2 and TRBJ2-3; tentatively, D is TRBD2 (6 bases). The germline V gene has CDR1 LGHNA and CDR2 YNFKEQ. The CDR3 totals 18 residues. Trimming took off 1 base at V and 4 bases at J, with 21 bases between the two ends. The CDR3 DNA follows: TGTGCCAGCAGCCAAGCCCCCCAGCGGGTGTTATCCGCAGATACGCAGTATTTT. Translated, it gives CASSQAPQRVLSADTQYF.

The V and J genes are TRBV27 and TRBJ2-6; unclear D gene. This CDR3 is 17 amino acids long. CDR1 MNHEY and CDR2 SMNVEV come from the germline V gene (reference sequence). Trimming left V 2 bases short and J 1 base short, with 12 bases between. The CDR3 loop is CASSLAGRQSGANVLTF. For the CDR3, the DNA is TGTGCCAGCAGTTTAGCAGGCCGCCAATCTGGGGCCAACGTCCTGACTTTC.

The rearrangement uses TRBV6-4 and TRBJ1-5; 7 positions match TRBD1. Trimming removed 5 bases from V and 4 bases from J; junction bases left unmatched: 2. Germline CDR1 reads MRHNA; CDR2 reads SNTAGT. CDR3 length: 13 residues. The CDR3 DNA follows: TGTGCCAGCAGTCCACAGGGGAATCAGCCCCAGCATTTT. Residues: CASSPQGNQPQHF.

The chain is built from TRBV11-2 and TRBJ1-6; D possibly corresponds to TRBD1 (5 bases). V lost 3 bases, J lost 4 bases, and 10 bases lay in between. The germline V gene has CDR1 SGHAT and CDR2 FQNNGV. This CDR3 has 15 residues. The CDR3 DNA reads TGTGCCAGCAGCTTTGACAGCAGATATAATTCACCCCTCCACTTT. This codes for CASSFDSRYNSPLHF.

CDR3 nucleotides: TGTGCCAGCTCACCACCCACAGGATCCTCTGGAAACACCATATATTTT. This codes for CASSPPTGSSGNTIYF. The chain is built from TRBV18 and TRBJ1-3; TRBD1 is a possible D gene (5 bases). This CDR3 is built from 16 residues. V shed 0 bases and J shed 0 bases, with 9 bases lying between them. Germline V gene lookup returns CDR1 KGHSH and CDR2 LQKENI.

This chain joins TRBV5-1 and TRBJ2-7; TRBD1 might be the D (7 bases). This CDR3 comprises 14 residues. Germline V CDR1 and CDR2: SGHRS, YFSETQ. V lost 3 bases and J 3 bases, leaving 13 bases between the germline ends. Written as DNA, the CDR3 is TGCGCCAGCAGCTATGCAGGGGGGATCTACGAGCAGTACTTC. Amino acid sequence: CASSYAGGIYEQYF.

The gene calls are TRBV19 and TRBJ1-5; possible D gene TRBD1, 6 bases. The CDR3 runs 15 residues. Trimming pared 5 bases from V and 7 bases from J, leaving 18 bases between. Per germline, CDR1 LNHDA and CDR2 SQIVND (reference sequence). This chain's CDR3 is CASSWDTRTRQPQHF. The CDR3 nucleotides are TGTGCCAGTAGTTGGGACACCCGGACGAGACAGCCCCAGCATTTT.

The chain carries TRBV6-5 and TRBJ2-1, with D possibly matching TRBD1 (6 bases). The CDR3 is 14 amino acids. The V end was cut by 5 bases, the J end by 6 bases, with 14 bases between. The V gene's germline CDR1 is MNHEY and CDR2 SVGAGI. Here the CDR3 DNA reads TGTGCCAGCAGTCTAACAGGGAGCGGCAATGAGCAGTTCTTC. It specifies CASSLTGSGNEQFF.

The gene calls are TRBV18 and TRBJ1-6, with a weak D call TRBD1 (5 bases). Trimming removed 6 bases from V and 2 bases from J, with 17 bases in between. CDR1 and CDR2 (germline): KGHSH, LQKENI. CDR3 size: 17 residues. The CDR3 bases are TGTGCCAGCTCCCCCGGACAAGGGATGGCCTATAATTCACCCCTCCACTTT. Its protein is CASSPGQGMAYNSPLHF.

The chain uses TRBV6-6 and TRBJ2-5; 7 nucleotides align to TRBD1. The J call may be incorrect, as the DNA end agrees better with TRBJ2-7. The germline V gene encodes CDR1 MNHNY and CDR2 SVGAGI (reference sequence). This CDR3 is 15 amino acids long. The CDR3 loop is CASSQDRSRSYEQYF. CDR3 DNA: TGTGCCAGCAGTCAGGACAGGAGTCGCTCCTACGAGCAGTACTTC.

The chain is built from TRBV18 and TRBJ2-7; D call uncertain. Trimming removed 2 bases at V and 2 bases at J, with 7 bases between. Per germline, CDR1 KGHSH and CDR2 LQKENI. The length of the CDR3 is 13 residues. CDR3 loop: CASSPGNPYEQYF. In nucleotides, the CDR3 is TGTGCCAGCTCACCAGGCAACCCCTACGAGCAGTACTTC.